The 3 T cell receptor beta chains presented below share a single source sample, sequenced in a study of blood T cells in healthy people across ages. A second PCR of about 6 to 12 cycles used a sample-barcoded 5' primer and a J-beta primer mix. TCRdb reprocessed the 5' RACE reads via MiXCR and lists one record per CDR3 protein. The sample consists of about 680,000 distinct CDR3 sequences, 45% to 50% of them appearing once. The source material was blood. These receptors were collected from a woman aged 55 to 70 in good health.

V usage is TRBV20-1 and J usage is TRBJ2-1, with 9 bases aligning to TRBD1. The germline CDR1 and CDR2 sequences are DFQATT and SNEGSKA (reference sequence). The CDR3 contains 12 residues. Trimming took 6 bases from V and 12 from J; bases not matched to a gene: 9. In nucleotides, the CDR3 is TGCAGTGCGCCGGGACAGGGAGATTCGCAGTTCTTC. It specifies CSAPGQGDSQFF.

In nucleotides, the CDR3 is TGCAGTGCCGGGGAACCACTGCTTAGCACAGATACGCAGTATTTT. Its translation: CSAGEPLLSTDTQYF. The chain joins TRBV20-1 to TRBJ2-3, with TRBD2 as a possible D gene (5 bases). With 6 bases removed from V and 0 bases from J, the gap between germline ends came to 16 bases. The germline V gene encodes CDR1 DFQATT and CDR2 SNEGSKA (reference sequence). This CDR3 comprises 15 residues.

The genes are TRBV28 and TRBJ2-5, with no clear D. The CDR3 contains 15 residues. V shed 2 bases and J shed 1 base, with 11 bases lying between them. CDR1 and CDR2 from the germline V gene are MDHEN and SYDVKM. The CDR3 coding sequence is TGTGCCAGCAGTTTAACATTACGGCCCCAAGAGACCCAGTACTTC. This codes for CASSLTLRPQETQYF.